This T cell receptor beta chain was identified in a study of blood T cell repertoires in COVID-19. The overall study: Both acute and convalescent COVID-19 samples were obtained from the United States, Italy and Spain.

Sequenced by immunoSEQ multiplex PCR; TCRdb stores in-frame clones only, minus some. The sample yields 200,000 to 250,000 clones, more than 65% seen once. This clone was picked up one time. After removal of 3 bases from V and 0 bases from J, the junction contained 7 bases not matched to a gene. The CDR3 loop spans 16 amino acids. Per the germline V gene, CDR1 is SGHDT and CDR2 is YYEEEE. The sequencing input was peripheral blood. The chain has TRBV5-6 and TRBJ2-3; the match to TRBD1 covers 7 bases. The clonotype originates from a woman older than 75 with acute or convalescent COVID-19. CDR3: CASSSPRDSSTDTQYF. The DNA of the CDR3 is TGTGCCAGCAGCTCACCTAGGGACAGTAGCACAGATACGCAGTATTTT.